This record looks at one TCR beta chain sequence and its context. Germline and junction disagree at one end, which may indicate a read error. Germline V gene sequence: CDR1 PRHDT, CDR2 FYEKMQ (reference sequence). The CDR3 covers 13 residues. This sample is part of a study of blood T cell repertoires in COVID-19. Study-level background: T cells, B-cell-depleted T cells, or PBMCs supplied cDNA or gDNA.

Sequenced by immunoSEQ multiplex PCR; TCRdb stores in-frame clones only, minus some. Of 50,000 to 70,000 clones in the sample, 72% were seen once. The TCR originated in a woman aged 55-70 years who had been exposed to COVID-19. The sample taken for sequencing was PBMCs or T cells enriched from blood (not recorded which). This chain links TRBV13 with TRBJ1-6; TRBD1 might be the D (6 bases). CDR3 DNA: TGCGCCCCCACCTTCGGGGGGGGGCACCACCTCCACTTT. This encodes CAPTFGGGHHLHF.